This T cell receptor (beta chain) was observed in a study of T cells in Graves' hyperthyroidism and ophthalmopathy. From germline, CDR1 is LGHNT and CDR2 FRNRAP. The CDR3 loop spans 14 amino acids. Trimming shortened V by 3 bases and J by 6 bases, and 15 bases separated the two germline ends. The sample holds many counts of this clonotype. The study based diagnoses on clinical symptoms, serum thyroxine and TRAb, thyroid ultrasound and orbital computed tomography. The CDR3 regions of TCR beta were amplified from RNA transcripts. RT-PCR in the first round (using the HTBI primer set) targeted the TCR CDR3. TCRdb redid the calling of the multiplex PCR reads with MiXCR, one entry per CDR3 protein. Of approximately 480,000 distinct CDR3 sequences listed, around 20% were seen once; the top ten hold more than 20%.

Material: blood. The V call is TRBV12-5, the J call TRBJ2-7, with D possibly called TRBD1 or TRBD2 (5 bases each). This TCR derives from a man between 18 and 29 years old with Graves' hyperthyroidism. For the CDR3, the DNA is TGTGCTAGTGGTTTTTCCGGGACGGTGGGCGAGCAGTACTTC. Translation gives CASGFSGTVGEQYF.